This T cell receptor (beta chain) is drawn from a study of beta chain features in type 1 diabetes. On average, the one heparinised blood draw given by each donor was about 116 mL. CD4+ cells of the naive, central memory, regulatory and stem cell-like memory types were sorted via CD45RO/CCR7/CD25/CD127/CD95/CD27. The CDR3 spans 15 residues. V shed 4 bases and J shed 5 bases, with 20 bases lying between them. Germline CDR1 and CDR2: SQVTM and ANQGSEA. Study-level findings and limits: TCRB CDR3 length was moderately but significantly reduced in all four CD4+ subsets of Type 1 diabetes patients.

The study reverse transcribed the entire isolated RNA, so it sequenced expressed TCRB transcripts. TCRdb's table, derived via immunoSEQ multiplex PCR, lists solely in-frame clones and lacks some. The sample comprises some 100,000 clones, 40% of which are singletons, and more than 0.06% rests with the top ten. Notes on this clone: The antigen is undetermined.

Sequences were obtained from stem cell memory CD4+ T cells from blood. The rearrangement uses TRBV29-1 and TRBJ2-5, with a tentative D call TRBD2 (6 bases). The receptor's source is a woman aged 18 to 35 in good health. CDR3 residues: CSVVAGAEEGETQYF. The CDR3 DNA reads as TGCAGCGTTGTGGCAGGTGCGGAGGAGGGGGAGACCCAGTACTTC.